This record looks at one T cell receptor (beta chain) sequence and its context. Its antigen is unidentified. The sample is drawn from a study of identical twins. TCRdb analysed the 5' RACE reads with MiXCR anew, one entry per CDR3 protein. The sample holds roughly 350,000 distinct CDR3 sequences; 10% to 15% are singletons and the top ten take around 7.8%. Notes on the study in general: Twins' surplus sharing was weaker for beta out-of-frame sequences. Zero-insertion findings could be partly confounded by invariant cells (MAIT and iNKT cells).

V was pared by 6 bases and J by 8 bases, with 14 bases of the junction left unmatched. This CDR3 comprises 15 residues. The sample was also reused in another study, on yellow fever vaccine responses in identical twins.

Sequencing was done on a sample of CD8+ T cells sorted from blood. This sequence joins TRBV12-3 or TRBV12-4 and TRBJ1-2; 8 nucleotides line up with TRBD1. The sequence was obtained from a woman younger than 30 in good health. This chain's CDR3 is CASSESIRTGQGYTF. As DNA, the CDR3 is TGTGCCAGCAGCGAATCTATTCGGACAGGGCAGGGCTACACCTTC.